The 23 T cell receptor beta chains reported below all come from one sample, sequenced in a study of CD8 T cells in Susac syndrome. Reverse transcription used roughly 0.45 to 1 ug RNA and random hexamers. MiXCR, applied by TCRdb to the immunoSEQ multiplex PCR reads, yields one record per CDR3 protein. Of about 190,000 distinct CDR3 sequences listed, around 95% are singletons. The source material was CD4+ T cells from PBMCs. Source of these receptors: a human donor with Susac syndrome.

The chain uses TRBV6-5 and TRBJ2-7, with 9 bases lining up with TRBD1. The germline V gene has CDR1 MNHEY and CDR2 SVGAGI. This CDR3 has 16 residues. V lost 4 bases, J lost 5 bases, and 12 bases stayed unmatched. The CDR3 protein is CASSSRTGTGTHEQYF. The CDR3 region has the DNA TGTGCCAGCAGTTCAAGGACCGGGACAGGGACCCACGAGCAGTACTTC.

The V and J genes are TRBV10-3 and TRBJ2-1; weak D call: TRBD1 (6 bases). Deletions cut 7 bases from V and 7 bases from J, with 14 bases between. CDR3 length equals 13 residues. Germline V CDR1 and CDR2: ENHRY, SYGVKD. The CDR3 region is CAIKSQGRNEQFF. The DNA for the CDR3 is TGTGCCATCAAGTCCCAGGGGCGGAATGAGCAGTTCTTC.

The chain employs TRBV28 and TRBJ1-5; D is undetermined. Germline values: CDR1 MDHEN, CDR2 SYDVKM. The CDR3 sequence is 15 residues long. Trimming took off 2 bases at V and 6 bases at J, with 14 bases between the two ends. CDR3 in amino acids: CASSLEGGVGQPQHF. Written as DNA, the CDR3 is TGTGCCAGCAGTTTAGAGGGTGGAGTGGGTCAGCCCCAGCATTTT.

The chain couples TRBV5-1 to TRBJ2-5; the D is unclear. Trimming stripped 0 bases from V and 3 bases from J, with 9 bases between. CDR1 is SGHRS, CDR2 YFSETQ, per germline. This CDR3 spans 14 amino acids. CDR3 region: CASSLAGVEETQYF. Here the CDR3 DNA reads TGCGCCAGCAGCTTGGCCGGAGTAGAAGAGACCCAGTACTTC.

The chain combines TRBV6-6 with TRBJ1-1; a weak D match, TRBD1 (6 bases). Germline loops: CDR1 MNHNY, CDR2 SVGAGI (reference sequence). Trimming took off 2 bases at V and 4 bases at J, with 8 bases between the two ends. CDR3 length: 13 amino acids. This chain's CDR3 is CASSYGGPTEAFF. CDR3 nucleotides: TGTGCCAGCAGTTACGGGGGGCCCACTGAAGCTTTCTTT.

The V and J genes are TRBV5-1 and TRBJ1-3; D is perhaps TRBD1 (5 bases). Trimming stripped 3 bases from V and 0 bases from J, with 10 bases between. CDR3 length: 15 amino acids. The germline V gene encodes CDR1 SGHRS and CDR2 YFSETQ. The CDR3 region has the DNA TGCGCCAGCAGCTCGGGACGGTACTCTGGAAACACCATATATTTT. Translation: CASSSGRYSGNTIYF.

The chain uses TRBV10-3 and TRBJ2-7, with D unresolved. Germline assignment: CDR1 ENHRY and CDR2 SYGVKD. V lost 2 bases, J lost 3 bases, and 8 bases lay in between. The CDR3 has 13 amino acids. Here the CDR3 reads CAISENGSYEQYF. The CDR3 DNA follows: TGTGCCATCAGTGAGAATGGCAGCTACGAGCAGTACTTC.

In the case of this clonotype: One junction end does not reproduce the germline sequence, and a read error may be involved. This chain connects TRBV5-1 to TRBJ2-1; either TRBD1 or TRBD2 may supply D (5 bases each). CDR3 size: 15 residues. CDR1 is SGHRS and CDR2 is YFSETQ in the germline V gene. DNA for the CDR3: TGCGCCAGCACCTTGGGGCAGGCGAGGGTCAATGAGCAGTTCTTC. This codes for CASTLGQARVNEQFF.

This chain links TRBV24-1 with TRBJ2-3; 14 nucleotides match TRBD2. CDR3 length equals 19 residues. With V trimmed by 4 bases and J by 0 bases, 8 bases remained unmatched. CDR1 is KGHDR, CDR2 SFDVKD, per germline. DNA of the CDR3: TGTGCCACCAGTGACGGGACTAGCGGGGGCCTGATTAGCACAGATACGCAGTATTTT. Protein: CATSDGTSGGLISTDTQYF.

The rearrangement joins TRBV10-3 to TRBJ2-1; D call uncertain. The CDR3 is 14 amino acids. V dropped 6 bases and J dropped 3 bases, with 12 bases sitting between them. Germline CDR1 ENHRY, CDR2 SYGVKD. The CDR3 protein is CAIRASPLYNEQFF. CDR3 sequence (DNA): TGTGCCATCAGAGCTTCCCCCCTCTACAATGAGCAGTTCTTC.

The chain combines TRBV12-5 with TRBJ2-7, with D hard to call. V was pared by 2 bases and J by 3 bases, with 5 bases between. The CDR3 consists of 12 residues. Germline lookup yields CDR1 LGHNT and CDR2 FRNRAP. The CDR3 nucleotides read TGTGCTAGTGGTTTGCTAGTCTACGAGCAGTACTTC. Its translation: CASGLLVYEQYF.

The genes are TRBV7-2 and TRBJ2-3, with TRBD2 matching 9 bases. CDR1 SGHTA and CDR2 FQGNSA come from the germline V gene. This CDR3 contains 17 residues. The V and J ends lost 5 bases and 5 bases, in that order; junction bases with no gene match: 14. The CDR3 DNA follows: TGTGCCAGCAGCCTCAGCGGCGGTAGCGGGGGTCTAGATACGCAGTATTTT. Its translation: CASSLSGGSGGLDTQYF.

The chain carries TRBV3-1 and TRBJ1-5, with a tentative D call TRBD1 (6 bases). Germline CDR1 is LGHDT and CDR2 is YNNKEL (reference sequence). The CDR3 extends over 14 amino acids. V dropped 4 bases and J dropped 5 bases, with 12 bases sitting between them. CDR3 nucleotides: TGTGCCAGCAGCCTAACACAGGGTGATCAGCCCCAGCATTTT. Translating it yields CASSLTQGDQPQHF.

CDR3 sequence reads: CATSRDRAAYEQYF. In DNA, the CDR3 is TGTGCCACCAGCAGAGATCGGGCCGCCTACGAGCAGTACTTC. The J gene is TRBJ2-7, the V gene TRBV15, with D unclear. The germline V and J ends were trimmed by 0 bases and 2 bases, with 8 bases remaining between them. Germline CDR1 reads LNHNV; CDR2 reads YYDKDF (reference sequence). The CDR3 runs to 14 residues. Full variable domain (missing parts from reference TRBV15 and TRBJ2-7): DAMVIQNPRYQVTQFGKPVTLSCSQTLNHNVMYWYQQKSSQAPKLLFHYYDKDFNNEADTPDNFQSRRPNTSFCFLDIRSPGLGDTAMYLCATSRDRAAYEQYFGPGTRLTVT.

The chain couples TRBV20-1 to TRBJ2-3; D not certain. The CDR3 has 12 amino acids. Per germline, CDR1 DFQATT and CDR2 SNEGSKA (reference sequence). With 3 bases removed from V and 6 bases from J, the gap between germline ends came to 10 bases. CDR3: CSARVGQDTQYF. As DNA, the CDR3 is TGCAGTGCTAGGGTTGGCCAGGATACGCAGTATTTT.

This chain connects TRBV19 to TRBJ2-7; 12 bases are shared with TRBD1. The length of the CDR3 is 19 residues. Trimming cost V 5 bases and J 3 bases; bases outside gene matches: 17. Germline assignment: CDR1 LNHDA and CDR2 SQIVND (reference sequence). The CDR3 DNA reads as TGTGCCAGTAGTTGGAGCCATCTAGACGGGACAGGGGGCTACTACGAGCAGTACTTC. This codes for CASSWSHLDGTGGYYEQYF.

The table lists this clonotype with a count of one. The genes are TRBV6-5 and TRBJ2-2; TRBD2 is a possible D gene (6 bases). This CDR3 is built from 11 residues. V was trimmed by 10 bases and J by 5 bases, leaving 8 bases between them. Germline CDR1 reads MNHEY; CDR2 reads SVGAGI. This CDR3 reads CATGGTGELFF. CDR3 nucleotide sequence: TGTGCCACCGGGGGAACCGGGGAGCTGTTTTTT.

The chain combines TRBV30 with TRBJ2-3; 10 bases line up with TRBD2. This CDR3 is built from 15 residues. V lost 2 bases to trimming and J lost 2 bases; unmatched junction nucleotides: 4. Germline V gives CDR1 GTSNPN, CDR2 SVGIG (reference sequence). In DNA form, the CDR3 reads TGTGCCTGGAGTCGGACTAGCGGAAACACAGATACGCAGTATTTT. Translating gives CAWSRTSGNTDTQYF.

The V call is TRBV6-1, the J call TRBJ2-7, with no clear D. The CDR3 extends over 14 amino acids. Trimming stripped 0 bases from V and 2 bases from J, with 8 bases between. Per germline, CDR1 MNHNS and CDR2 SASEGT. The CDR3 is CASSEAQDAYEQYF. The CDR3 DNA follows: TGTGCCAGCAGTGAAGCGCAGGACGCCTACGAGCAGTACTTC.

The chain combines TRBV7-6 with TRBJ1-5; D remains ambiguous. Trimming left V 2 bases short and J 4 bases short, with 12 bases between. The CDR3 contains 15 residues. Per germline, CDR1 SGHVS and CDR2 FNYEAQ. CDR3 amino acids: CASSLLGRVNQPQHF. CDR3 bases: TGTGCCAGCAGCTTACTTGGACGGGTTAATCAGCCCCAGCATTTT.

The rearrangement joins TRBV6-5 to TRBJ1-1; D gene unclear. The CDR3 covers 15 residues. Germline CDR1 reads MNHEY; CDR2 reads SVGAGI. V shed 0 bases and J shed 4 bases, with 12 bases lying between them. In nucleotides, the CDR3 is TGTGCCAGCAGTTACTCGGAACGCCGTGGCACTGAAGCTTTCTTT. Translating it yields CASSYSERRGTEAFF.

The gene calls are TRBV20-1 and TRBJ1-6; 8 bases align to TRBD1. This CDR3 has 15 residues. Trimming at V came to 3 bases and at J to 8 bases, leaving 9 bases not matched to a gene. Looked up from germline, CDR1 is DFQATT and CDR2 is SNEGSKA (reference sequence). CDR3 protein: CSASPTGGYDSPLHF. CDR3 bases: TGCAGTGCTAGCCCCACAGGGGGATATGATTCACCCCTCCACTTT.

The V gene is TRBV18, the J gene TRBJ2-5; D gene unclear. The CDR3 length is 13 residues. Per germline, CDR1 KGHSH and CDR2 LQKENI. Trimming shortened V by 3 bases and J by 4 bases, and 9 bases separated the two germline ends. The CDR3 region is CASSPYPPETQYF. The CDR3 coding sequence is TGTGCCAGCTCACCCTACCCCCCAGAGACCCAGTACTTC.